A single sample gave rise to the 5 T cell receptor beta chains below, sequenced in a study of CD8 T cells in Susac syndrome. Reverse transcription of roughly 0.5 to 1 ug RNA used random hexamers. TCRdb re-called the immunoSEQ multiplex PCR reads with MiXCR, one entry per CDR3 protein. Of around 130,000 distinct CDR3 sequences listed, about 90% are singletons. The sample taken for sequencing was CD8+ T cells from PBMCs. Every receptor here comes from a human donor with multiple sclerosis.

The sample holds one count of this clonotype. The CDR3 here is CASGPVGAYEQYF. In DNA form, the CDR3 reads TGCGCCAGCGGTCCTGTTGGGGCGTACGAGCAGTACTTC. The gene calls are TRBV5-1 and TRBJ2-7, with D maybe TRBD1 (5 bases). V was pared by 7 bases and J by 4 bases, with 15 bases between. Germline-derived CDR1 and CDR2 are SGHRS and YFSETQ. This CDR3 comprises 13 residues.

The chain joins TRBV29-1 to TRBJ2-3, with a possible D match to TRBD1 (5 bases). The germline V gene encodes CDR1 SQVTM and CDR2 ANQGSEA. The CDR3 covers 15 residues. Trimming stripped 3 bases from V and 2 bases from J, with 15 bases between. The CDR3 sequence: CSVEDQTESTDTQYF. The CDR3 DNA reads as TGCAGCGTTGAGGACCAGACAGAGTCCACAGATACGCAGTATTTT.

This clonotype was detected only once. The J gene is TRBJ2-7, the V gene TRBV7-9, with 14 bases matching TRBD2. The CDR3 is made up of 15 amino acids. Germline V lookup: CDR1 SEHNR, CDR2 FQNEAQ (reference sequence). V lost 4 bases, J lost 7 bases, and 6 bases stayed unmatched. The CDR3 region is CASSYGLAGGYEQYF. In nucleotides, the CDR3 is TGTGCCAGCAGCTACGGACTAGCGGGAGGCTATGAGCAGTACTTC.

The chain recombines TRBV19 with TRBJ1-5, with D perhaps TRBD1 (6 bases). Deletions cut 10 bases from V and 1 base from J, with 14 bases between. The CDR3 is 14 amino acids. Germline V CDR1 and CDR2: LNHDA, SQIVND (reference sequence). CDR3 protein: CATQAQGSNQPQHF. The CDR3 nucleotides read TGTGCCACCCAAGCGCAGGGGAGCAATCAGCCCCAGCATTTT.

The chain has TRBV6-4 and TRBJ1-1; D unresolved. Trimming shortened V by 1 base and J by 4 bases, and 7 bases separated the two germline ends. This CDR3 has 13 residues. From germline, CDR1 is MRHNA and CDR2 SNTAGT. In DNA, the CDR3 is TGTGCCAGCAGTGACTGGGAGGGCACTGAAGCTTTCTTT. This sequence encodes CASSDWEGTEAFF.